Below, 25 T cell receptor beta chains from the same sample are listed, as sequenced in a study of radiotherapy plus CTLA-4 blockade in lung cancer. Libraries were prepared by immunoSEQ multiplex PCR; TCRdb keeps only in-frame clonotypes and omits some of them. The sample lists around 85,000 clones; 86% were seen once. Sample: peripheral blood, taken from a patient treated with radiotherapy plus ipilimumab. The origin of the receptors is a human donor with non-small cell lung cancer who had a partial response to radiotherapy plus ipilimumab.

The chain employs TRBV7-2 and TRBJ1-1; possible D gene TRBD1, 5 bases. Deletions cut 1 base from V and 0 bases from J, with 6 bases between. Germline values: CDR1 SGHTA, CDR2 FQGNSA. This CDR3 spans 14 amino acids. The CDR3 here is CASSLGQLNTEAFF. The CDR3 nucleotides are TGTGCCAGCAGCTTAGGACAGCTGAACACTGAAGCTTTCTTT.

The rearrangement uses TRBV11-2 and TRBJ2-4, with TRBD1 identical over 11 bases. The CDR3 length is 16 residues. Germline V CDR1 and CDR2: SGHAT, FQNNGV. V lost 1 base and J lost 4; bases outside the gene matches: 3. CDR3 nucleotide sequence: TGTGCCAGCAGCTTAGCGGGACAGGGGGGTAAAAACATTCAGTACTTC. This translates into CASSLAGQGGKNIQYF.

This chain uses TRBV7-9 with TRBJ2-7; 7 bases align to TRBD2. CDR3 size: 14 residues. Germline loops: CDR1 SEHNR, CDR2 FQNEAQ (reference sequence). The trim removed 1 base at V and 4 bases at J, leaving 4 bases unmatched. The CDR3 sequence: CASSLVGLDYEQYV. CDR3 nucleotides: TGTGCCAGCAGCTTAGTTGGACTAGATTACGAGCAGTACGTC.

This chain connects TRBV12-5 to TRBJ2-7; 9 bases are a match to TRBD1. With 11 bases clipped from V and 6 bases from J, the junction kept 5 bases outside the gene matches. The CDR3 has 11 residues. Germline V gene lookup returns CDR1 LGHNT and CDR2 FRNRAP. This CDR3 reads CAGQGLCEQYV. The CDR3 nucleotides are TGTGCTGGACAGGGGTTGTGCGAGCAGTACGTC.

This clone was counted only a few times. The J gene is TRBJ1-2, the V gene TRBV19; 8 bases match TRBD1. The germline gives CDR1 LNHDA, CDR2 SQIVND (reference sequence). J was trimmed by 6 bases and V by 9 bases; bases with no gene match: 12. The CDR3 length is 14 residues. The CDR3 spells CASTAQGAIHGYTF. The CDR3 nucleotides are TGTGCCAGCACCGCCCAGGGGGCTATTCATGGCTACACCTTC.

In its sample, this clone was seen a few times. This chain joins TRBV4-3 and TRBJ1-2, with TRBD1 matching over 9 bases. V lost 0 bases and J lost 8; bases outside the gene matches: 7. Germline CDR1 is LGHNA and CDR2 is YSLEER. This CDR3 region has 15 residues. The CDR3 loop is CASSQDWDRVSGYTF. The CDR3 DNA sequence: TGCGCCAGCAGCCAAGATTGGGACAGGGTAAGCGGCTACACCTTC.

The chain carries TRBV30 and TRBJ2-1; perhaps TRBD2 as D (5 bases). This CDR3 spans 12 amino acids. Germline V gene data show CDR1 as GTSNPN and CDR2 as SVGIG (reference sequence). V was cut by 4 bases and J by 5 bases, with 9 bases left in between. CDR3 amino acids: CAWNLAHNEQFF. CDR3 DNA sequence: TGTGCCTGGAATCTAGCCCACAATGAGCAGTTCTTC.

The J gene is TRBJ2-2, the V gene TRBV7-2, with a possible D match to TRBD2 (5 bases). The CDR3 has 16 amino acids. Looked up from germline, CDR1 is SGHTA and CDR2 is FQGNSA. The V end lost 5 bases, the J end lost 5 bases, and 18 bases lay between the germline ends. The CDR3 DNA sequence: TGTGCCAGCAGCGCGGACTCGCACCCTACTACCGGGGAGCTGTTTTTT. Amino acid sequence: CASSADSHPTTGELFF. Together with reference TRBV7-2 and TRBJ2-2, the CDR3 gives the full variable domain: GAGVSQSPSNKVTEKGKDVELRCDPISGHTALYWYRQSLGQGLEFLIYFQGNSAPDKSGLPSDRFSAERTGGSVSTLTIQRTQQEDSAVYLCASSADSHPTTGELFFGEGSRLTVL.

CDR3 loop: CASSPAGLQSYEQYF. CDR3 bases: TGTGCCAGCAGCCCCGCAGGGTTACAGTCCTACGAGCAGTACTTC. The chain recombines TRBV5-5 with TRBJ2-7; TRBD1 might be the D (5 bases). This CDR3 has 15 amino acids. Germline loops: CDR1 SGHKS, CDR2 YYEKEE (reference sequence). With 4 bases removed from V and 1 base from J, the gap between germline ends came to 15 bases.

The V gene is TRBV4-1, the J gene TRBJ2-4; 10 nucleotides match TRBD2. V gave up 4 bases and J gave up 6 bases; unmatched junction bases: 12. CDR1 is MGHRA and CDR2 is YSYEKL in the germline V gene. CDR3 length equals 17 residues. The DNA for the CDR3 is TGCGCCAGCAGCCCCATTTCGGCTAGCGGGAGTGGAAACATTCAGTACTTC. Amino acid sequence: CASSPISASGSGNIQYF.

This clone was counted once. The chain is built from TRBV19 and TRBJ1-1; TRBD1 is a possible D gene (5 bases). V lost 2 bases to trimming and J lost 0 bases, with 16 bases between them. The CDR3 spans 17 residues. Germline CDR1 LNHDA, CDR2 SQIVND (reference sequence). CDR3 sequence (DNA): TGTGCCAGTAGTATATCCCTCGGGTCGGGGGTGAACACTGAAGCTTTCTTT. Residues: CASSISLGSGVNTEAFF.

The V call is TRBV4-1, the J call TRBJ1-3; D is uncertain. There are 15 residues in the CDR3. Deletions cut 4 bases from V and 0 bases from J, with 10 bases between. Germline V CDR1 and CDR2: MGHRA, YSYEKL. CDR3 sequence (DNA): TGCGCCAGCAGCCGGTATGATAGCTCTGGAAACACCATATATTTT. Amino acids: CASSRYDSSGNTIYF.

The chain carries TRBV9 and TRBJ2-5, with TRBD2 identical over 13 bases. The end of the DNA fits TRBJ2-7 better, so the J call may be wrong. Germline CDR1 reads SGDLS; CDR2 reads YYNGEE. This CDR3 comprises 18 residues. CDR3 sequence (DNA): TGTGCCAGCAGCGTAGCTGGGACAGGACTAGCGGGAGATGGCGAGCAGTACTTC. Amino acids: CASSVAGTGLAGDGEQYF.

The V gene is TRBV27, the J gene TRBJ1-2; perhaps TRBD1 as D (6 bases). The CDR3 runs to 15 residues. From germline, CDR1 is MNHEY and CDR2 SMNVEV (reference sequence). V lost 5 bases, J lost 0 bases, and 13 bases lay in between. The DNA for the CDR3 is TGTGCCAGCAGTCCGGGACAAATAGCTAACTATGGCTACACCTTC. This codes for CASSPGQIANYGYTF.

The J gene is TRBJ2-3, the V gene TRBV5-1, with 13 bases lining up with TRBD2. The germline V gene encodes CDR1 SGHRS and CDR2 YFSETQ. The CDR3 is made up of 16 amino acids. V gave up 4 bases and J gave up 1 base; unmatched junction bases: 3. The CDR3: CASSSGLAGGTDTQYF. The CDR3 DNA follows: TGCGCCAGCAGCAGCGGACTAGCGGGAGGCACAGATACGCAGTATTTT.

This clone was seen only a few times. DNA for the CDR3: TGTGCCAGCAGCCCAGGAACCGACACTGAAGCTTTCTTT. This encodes CASSPGTDTEAFF. The chain uses TRBV7-3 and TRBJ1-1; D remains ambiguous. Trimming took off 5 bases at V and 3 bases at J, with 10 bases between the two ends. Germline lookup yields CDR1 SGHTA and CDR2 FQGTGA. This CDR3 has 13 residues.

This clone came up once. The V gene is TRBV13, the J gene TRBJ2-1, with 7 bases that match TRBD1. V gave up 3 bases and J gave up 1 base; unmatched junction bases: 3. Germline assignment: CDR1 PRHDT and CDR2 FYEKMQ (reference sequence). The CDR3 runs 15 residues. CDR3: CASSFEGASYNEQFF. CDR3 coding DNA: TGTGCCAGCAGCTTCGAGGGGGCGTCCTACAATGAGCAGTTCTTC.

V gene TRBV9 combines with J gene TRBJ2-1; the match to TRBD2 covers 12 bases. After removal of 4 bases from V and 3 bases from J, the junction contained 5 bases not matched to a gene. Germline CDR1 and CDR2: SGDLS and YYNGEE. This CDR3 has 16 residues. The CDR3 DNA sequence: TGTGCCAGCAGCCCAGGACTAGCGGGAATCTACAATGAGCAGTTCTTC. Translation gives CASSPGLAGIYNEQFF.

CDR3 region: CASSYTMPTGDGYTF. CDR3 nucleotide sequence: TGTGCCAGCAGTTACACTATGCCGACAGGGGATGGCTACACCTTC. The chain employs TRBV6-6 and TRBJ1-2; 8 bases map to TRBD1. Germline CDR1 is MNHNY and CDR2 is SVGAGI (reference sequence). Germline trimming cut 2 bases from V and 6 bases from J; bases unmatched to any gene: 8. The CDR3 has 15 residues.

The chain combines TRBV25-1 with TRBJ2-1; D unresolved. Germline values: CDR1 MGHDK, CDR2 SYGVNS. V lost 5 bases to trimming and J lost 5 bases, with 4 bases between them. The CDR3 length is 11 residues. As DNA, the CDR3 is TGTGCCAGCAGTCTAGACAATGAGCAGTTCTTC. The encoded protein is CASSLDNEQFF.

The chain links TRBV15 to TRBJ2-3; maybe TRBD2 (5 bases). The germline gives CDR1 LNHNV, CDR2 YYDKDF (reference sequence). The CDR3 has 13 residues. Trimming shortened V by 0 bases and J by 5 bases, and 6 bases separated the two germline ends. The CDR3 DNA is TGTGCCACCAGCAGAGAGAGGGAAGATACGCAGTATTTT. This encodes CATSREREDTQYF.

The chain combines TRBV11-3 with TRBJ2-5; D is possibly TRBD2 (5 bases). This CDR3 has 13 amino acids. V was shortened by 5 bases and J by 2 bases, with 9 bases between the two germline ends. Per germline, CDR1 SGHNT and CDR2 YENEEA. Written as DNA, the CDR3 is TGTGCCAGCAGCCGGGATACGCAAGAGACCCAGTACTTC. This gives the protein CASSRDTQETQYF.

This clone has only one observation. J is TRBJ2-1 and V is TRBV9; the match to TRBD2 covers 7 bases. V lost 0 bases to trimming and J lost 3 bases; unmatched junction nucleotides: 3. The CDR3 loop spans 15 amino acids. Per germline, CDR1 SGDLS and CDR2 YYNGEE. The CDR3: CASSVATSVYNEQFF. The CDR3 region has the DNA TGTGCCAGCAGCGTAGCTACTAGCGTCTACAATGAGCAGTTCTTC.

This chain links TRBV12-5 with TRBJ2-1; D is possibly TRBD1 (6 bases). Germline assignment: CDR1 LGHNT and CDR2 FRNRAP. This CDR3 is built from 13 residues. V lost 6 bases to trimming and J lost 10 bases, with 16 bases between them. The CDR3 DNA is TGTGCTAGTGGCAGGGGCGTGGGCACCGAGCAGTTCTTC. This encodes CASGRGVGTEQFF.

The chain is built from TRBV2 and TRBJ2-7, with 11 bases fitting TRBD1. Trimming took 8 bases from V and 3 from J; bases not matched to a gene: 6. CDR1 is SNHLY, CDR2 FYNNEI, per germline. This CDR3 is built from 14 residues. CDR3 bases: TGTGCCAGCTCGACCGGGACAGGGGGCTACGAGCAGTACTTC. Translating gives CASSTGTGGYEQYF. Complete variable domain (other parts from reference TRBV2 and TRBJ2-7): EPEVTQTPSHQVTQMGQEVILRCVPISNHLYFYWYRQILGQKVEFLVSFYNNEISEKSEIFDDQFSVERPDGSNFTLKIRSTKLEDSAMYFCASSTGTGGYEQYFGPGTRLTVT.